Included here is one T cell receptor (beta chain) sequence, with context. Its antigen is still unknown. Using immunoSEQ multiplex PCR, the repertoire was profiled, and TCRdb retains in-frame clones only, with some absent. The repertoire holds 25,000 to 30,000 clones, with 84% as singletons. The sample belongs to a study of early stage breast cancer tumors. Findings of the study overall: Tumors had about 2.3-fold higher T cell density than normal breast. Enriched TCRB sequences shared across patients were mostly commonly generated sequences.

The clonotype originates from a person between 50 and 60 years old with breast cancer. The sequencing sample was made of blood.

DNA of the CDR3: TGTGCCAGCAGCTTGGACAGGTCCTACGAGCAGTACTTC. It yields the protein CASSLDRSYEQYF. The chain employs TRBV7-2 and TRBJ2-7; 7 nucleotides match TRBD1. Trimming removed 3 bases from V and 1 base from J; junction bases left unmatched: 0. CDR3 length: 13 amino acids. Looked up from germline, CDR1 is SGHTA and CDR2 is FQGNSA.